This T cell receptor (beta chain) was found in a study of T cell clusters in autoimmune cytopenias. Broader study findings: Active autoimmune hepatitis patients had around 2.9-fold fewer exclusive TRB clusters than healthy donors. Primary autoimmune cytopenia patients seemingly lacked the physiological T cell clusters found in healthy donors.

One tube held mixed TRB-A and TRB-B primer pools for touch-down PCR. TCRdb re-analyzed the multiplex PCR reads; it lists each CDR3 protein once, without DNA. The table counts around 9,800 distinct CDR3 sequences; 33% lies in the top ten. Each sample's input was roughly 270 ng genomic DNA, roughly 40,000 genome equivalents. Looked up from germline, CDR1 is LNHDA and CDR2 is SQIVND (reference sequence). The CDR3 has 18 amino acids. In regard to this clonotype: The antigen remains undetermined.

The same data also contributed to another study, on T cell repertoires in aging, cancer and after chemotherapy. That work adds: Donors were grouped into six age bands spanning 30 or younger through 70 or older. These repertoire data do not allow conclusions about immunological memory after chemotherapy.

The chain joins TRBV19 to TRBJ2-7; TCRdb reports TRBD2, a call that lacks DNA to check it against. Specimen: peripheral blood. This TCR came from a human donor in good health. This CDR3 reads CASSLPAAELVPSYEQYF.